The sequence of this T cell receptor (beta chain) was determined in a study of blood T cell repertoires in COVID-19. Turning to the study itself: Sources were T cells, B-cell-depleted T cells, or PBMCs; the material itself was cDNA or gDNA.

Enrolled during active infection, Seattle patients were then followed longitudinally. TCRdb's copy holds only in-frame clones and misses some; the assay was immunoSEQ multiplex PCR. This sample yields approximately 300,000 clones, of which about 87% are seen a single time; 6.3% belongs to the top ten. Germline CDR1 reads SGHKS; CDR2 reads YYEKEE (reference sequence). The CDR3 is made up of 13 amino acids. V was shortened by 5 bases and J by 8 bases, with 15 bases between the two germline ends. The origin of this receptor is a woman between 45 and 60 years old with COVID-19, enrolled during active disease. Specimen: peripheral blood. The chain combines TRBV5-5 with TRBJ2-3, with a weak D call TRBD2 (6 bases). As DNA, the CDR3 is TGTGCCAGCAGACTAATACTGGGGGGTACGCAGTATTTT. Its translation is CASRLILGGTQYF.